Following are 17 T cell receptor beta chains from one sample sequenced in a study of blood T cell repertoires in COVID-19. Produced via immunoSEQ multiplex PCR; TCRdb's table is partial and in-frame only. The sample lists 65,000 to 95,000 clones, 70% to 80% occurring once. Sequenced sample: peripheral blood. These receptors came from a man between 45 and 60 years old with active or convalescent COVID-19.

The chain recombines TRBV4-1 with TRBJ1-3, with D tentatively TRBD1 (5 bases). This CDR3 comprises 17 residues. The germline gives CDR1 MGHRA, CDR2 YSYEKL. Trimming pared 3 bases from V and 2 bases from J, leaving 17 bases between. The DNA of the CDR3 is TGCGCCAGCAGCCAGACAGACCCTTACCACGCTGGAAACACCATATATTTT. Its translation: CASSQTDPYHAGNTIYF.

The chain employs TRBV12-2 and TRBJ1-6; the table's D call, TRBD1, was not checked against the DNA. TRBV12-2 is a listed pseudogene. The CDR3 length is 11 residues. CDR3 bases: TGTGCAAGTCGGGACAAGTCACCCCTCCACTTT. As protein: CASRDKSPLHF.

The V and J genes are TRBV5-6 and TRBJ1-2; D may be TRBD1 (5 bases). The CDR3 totals 12 residues. Germline CDR1 is SGHDT and CDR2 is YYEEEE. V was shortened by 2 bases and J by 4 bases, with 6 bases between the two germline ends. The CDR3 region is CASSLDSYGYTF. The CDR3, as DNA: TGTGCCAGCAGCTTAGACAGCTATGGCTACACCTTC. Variable domain in full (rest from reference TRBV5-6 and TRBJ1-2): DAGVTQSPTHLIKTRGQQVTLRCSPKSGHDTVSWYQQALGQGPQFIFQYYEEEERQRGNFPDRFSGHQFPNYSSELNVNALLLGDSALYLCASSLDSYGYTFGSGTRLTVV.

The chain couples TRBV3-1 (or the pseudogene TRBV3-2) to TRBJ1-6; perhaps TRBD1 as D (6 bases). The length of the CDR3 is 14 residues. Germline assignment: CDR1 LGHDT and CDR2 YNNKEL (reference sequence). V was clipped by 0 bases and J by 11 bases, with 11 bases between them. The CDR3 is CASSQEGRGPPLHF. The CDR3 DNA reads TGTGCCAGCAGCCAAGAAGGCAGGGGTCCACCCCTCCACTTT.

The chain is built from TRBV11-2 and TRBJ1-1; D call uncertain. This CDR3 spans 14 amino acids. V lost 3 bases, J lost 3 bases, and 11 bases lay in between. Germline CDR1 SGHAT, CDR2 FQNNGV. The CDR3, as DNA: TGTGCCAGCAGCTTTTCAGGAACTTACACTGAAGCTTTCTTT. Protein: CASSFSGTYTEAFF.

This rearrangement joins TRBV6-5 to TRBJ1-2; TRBD1 is a possible D gene (5 bases). V lost 6 bases and J lost 2, with 7 bases in between. The CDR3 loop spans 12 amino acids. CDR1 MNHEY and CDR2 SVGAGI come from the germline V gene. The CDR3 sequence is CASRDKNYGYTF. CDR3 in DNA: TGTGCCAGCAGGGACAAGAACTATGGCTACACCTTC.

The rearrangement links TRBV9 to TRBJ2-7; 9 bases map to TRBD2. This CDR3 spans 15 amino acids. J lost 5 bases, V lost 3 bases, and 9 bases had no gene match. CDR1 is SGDLS, CDR2 YYNGEE, per germline. Here the CDR3 DNA reads TGTGCCAGCAGCGGCTTGAGCGGGGGGATGGACGAGCAGTACTTC. It yields the protein CASSGLSGGMDEQYF.

This clone was recorded a few times. The V gene is TRBV10-3, the J gene TRBJ2-7; 10 positions agree with TRBD1. CDR3 length equals 12 residues. The ends lost 4 bases at V and 6 bases at J; junction bases unmatched: 0. CDR1 is ENHRY and CDR2 is SYGVKD in the germline V gene. CDR3 residues: CAISGTGGEQYF. DNA of the CDR3: TGTGCCATCAGTGGGACAGGGGGCGAGCAGTACTTC.

This clone was counted between two and nine times. This sequence joins TRBV4-3 and TRBJ1-1, with TRBD1 matching 9 bases. Germline CDR1 LGHNA, CDR2 YSLEER. Trimming removed 1 base from V and 11 bases from J; junction bases left unmatched: 8. The CDR3 is 14 amino acids. CDR3 loop: CASSQGVQGARAFF. The CDR3 DNA is TGCGCCAGCAGCCAAGGGGTACAGGGGGCGCGGGCTTTCTTT.

The J gene is TRBJ1-2, the V gene TRBV5-6, with 10 bases fitting TRBD1. V shed 4 bases and J 8 bases; nucleotides not matched to a gene: 8. Germline V gives CDR1 SGHDT, CDR2 YYEEEE. This CDR3 contains 14 residues. The CDR3 sequence is CASSQDRGVEGYTF. In DNA, the CDR3 is TGTGCCAGCAGCCAGGACAGGGGGGTAGAGGGCTACACCTTC.

CDR3 loop: CASSLPRGGNTEAFF. CDR3 coding DNA: TGTGCCAGCAGTTTACCCCGGGGGGGGAACACTGAAGCTTTCTTT. This chain uses TRBV27 with TRBJ1-1; tentative D call: TRBD1 (5 bases). CDR1 and CDR2 from the germline V gene are MNHEY and SMNVEV (reference sequence). With 2 bases removed from V and 1 base from J, the gap between germline ends came to 11 bases. CDR3 length: 15 amino acids.

The chain recombines TRBV7-2 with TRBJ2-7; 8 bases line up with TRBD1. Germline V gene lookup returns CDR1 SGHTA and CDR2 FQGNSA. The V gene end was trimmed by 1 base and the J gene end by 9 bases; junction bases not matched to a gene: 8. This CDR3 contains 14 residues. DNA of the CDR3: TGTGCCAGCAGCTTAGGGGACAGGCAGGGAGTGCAGTACTTC. Protein sequence: CASSLGDRQGVQYF.

The J gene is TRBJ2-5, the V gene TRBV12-3 or TRBV12-4, with a weak D call TRBD1 (5 bases). With 3 bases removed from V and 3 bases from J, the gap between germline ends came to 8 bases. The CDR3 runs to 13 residues. CDR3 protein: CASSFRREETQYF. The CDR3 DNA follows: TGTGCCAGCAGTTTTCGCAGGGAAGAGACCCAGTACTTC.

This clone was detected only a few times. The V call is TRBV27, the J call TRBJ2-1, with D possibly matching TRBD2 (6 bases). Trimming pared 3 bases from V and 9 bases from J, leaving 15 bases between. CDR1 and CDR2 from the germline V gene are MNHEY and SMNVEV (reference sequence). The CDR3 totals 14 residues. CDR3 bases: TGTGCCAGCAGTTTTGGGGTCGGGGGAGTTGAGCAGTTCTTC. Translated, it gives CASSFGVGGVEQFF.

The chain links TRBV24-1 to TRBJ2-5; tentative D call: TRBD2 (6 bases). Germline loops: CDR1 KGHDR, CDR2 SFDVKD. V was shortened by 6 bases and J by 5 bases, with 12 bases between the two germline ends. The CDR3 has 13 amino acids. CDR3 amino acids: CATSTSSGETQYF. CDR3 in DNA: TGTGCCACCAGTACTAGCAGTGGGGAGACCCAGTACTTC.

The chain has TRBV5-4 and TRBJ1-2, with 8 nucleotides matching TRBD1. V lost 0 bases, J lost 7 bases, and 2 bases stayed unmatched. The CDR3 is made up of 13 amino acids. Germline values: CDR1 SGHNT, CDR2 YYREEE (reference sequence). CDR3 sequence (DNA): TGTGCCAGCAGCTTGGACAGGGGGGTTGGCTACACCTTC. This encodes CASSLDRGVGYTF.

This clone has only a few counts. The rearrangement links TRBV21-1 to TRBJ2-3; the table's D call of TRBD2 was not tested on the DNA. TRBV21-1 is a pseudogene. The CDR3 loop spans 20 amino acids. The chain's CDR3 is CASSKSPWDYPRGYGDTQYF. CDR3 coding DNA: TGTGCCAGCAGCAAAAGCCCTTGGGACTACCCGCGGGGATATGGAGATACGCAGTATTTT.